The next 3 T cell receptor beta chains were all read from a single sample in a study of graft-versus-host responses after intestinal transplantation. For these TCRs, the target antigens are not known. TCRdb's copy holds only in-frame clones and misses some; the assay was immunoSEQ multiplex PCR. This table holds 60,000 to 80,000 clones, less than 95% found once. This material consisted of unstimulated CD8+ T cells sorted from spleen or lymph node cells, taken before intestinal transplant. These receptors were taken from a human donor who received an intestinal transplant.

The chain has TRBV5-5 and TRBJ1-2, with 8 bases aligning to TRBD1. J lost 5 bases, V lost 0 bases, and 9 bases had no gene match. CDR1 and CDR2 from the germline V gene are SGHKS and YYEKEE (reference sequence). The CDR3 is made up of 16 amino acids. The CDR3 reads CASSLATWQGAYGYTF. As DNA, the CDR3 is TGTGCCAGCAGCTTGGCTACTTGGCAGGGGGCTTATGGCTACACCTTC.

This chain joins TRBV6-1 and TRBJ2-7; tentative D call: TRBD1 (5 bases). Trimming cost V 7 bases and J 4 bases, with 8 bases left between them. CDR3 length: 11 residues. Per the germline V gene, CDR1 is MNHNS and CDR2 is SASEGT. CDR3 amino acids: CASIDSYEQYF. Here the CDR3 DNA reads TGTGCCAGCATCGACAGTTACGAGCAGTACTTC.

The V and J genes are TRBV5-4 and TRBJ2-5; 12 bases match TRBD2. The CDR3 covers 16 residues. Trimming at V came to 0 bases and at J to 2 bases, leaving 2 bases not matched to a gene. Germline loops: CDR1 SGHNT, CDR2 YYREEE (reference sequence). In DNA, the CDR3 is TGTGCCAGCAGCTTGGGCCTAGCGGGGGGGCAAGAGACCCAGTACTTC. Protein product: CASSLGLAGGQETQYF.